This record concerns one TCR beta chain sequence. As yet, its antigen is unknown. CDR3 length: 15 amino acids. Germline CDR1 and CDR2: PRHDT and FYEKMQ (reference sequence). The V segment lost 1 base and the J segment 2 bases; nucleotides outside the gene matches: 3. This entry is derived from a study of CD8+ T cells in alopecia areata. Overall study context: The study gave treated patients oral tofacitinib at 5 to 10 mg twice daily.

Indicated treatment: oral pan-JAK inhibitor, 5-10 mg twice daily. Study conclusions and caveats: Patients showed less clear TCR sequence sharing than mice, possibly partly because of HLA diversity.

Extracted RNA was reverse transcribed into cDNA, the sequencing template. Assay used: immunoSEQ multiplex PCR; TCRdb lists only in-frame clones, some missing. The data show about 110,000 clones, 65% to 85% seen once. The chain combines TRBV13 with TRBJ2-7, with 9 bases that match TRBD2. This receptor was obtained from a human donor with alopecia areata. The starting material was CD8+ T cells sorted from blood, obtained at week 24, from a patient treated with tofacitinib. The CDR3 protein is CASSLEAGGPYEQYF. CDR3 DNA: TGTGCCAGCAGCTTAGAAGCGGGGGGCCCCTACGAGCAGTACTTC.